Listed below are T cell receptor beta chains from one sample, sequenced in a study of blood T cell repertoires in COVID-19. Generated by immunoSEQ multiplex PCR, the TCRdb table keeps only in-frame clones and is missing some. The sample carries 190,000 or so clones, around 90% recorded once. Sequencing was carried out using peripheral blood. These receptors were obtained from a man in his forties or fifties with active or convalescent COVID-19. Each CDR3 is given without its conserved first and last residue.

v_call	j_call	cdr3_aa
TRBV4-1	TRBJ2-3	ASSHRAGPRTDTQY
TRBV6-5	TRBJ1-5	ASSPRRVEQPQH
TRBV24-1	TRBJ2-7	ATSDTGVAYEQY
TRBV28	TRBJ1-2	ASSPNGDSGLYGYT
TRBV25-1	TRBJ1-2	ASNVPSRGCGYT
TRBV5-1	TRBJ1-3	ASSLGQGGDTIY
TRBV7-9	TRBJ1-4	ASSLRGGRENEKLF
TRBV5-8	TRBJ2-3	ASSRVTKIRTDTQY
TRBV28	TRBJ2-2	ASRPTRTGNTGELF
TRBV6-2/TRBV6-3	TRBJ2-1	ASSYSGTSQGEWF
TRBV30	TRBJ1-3	AWTGTGNTIY
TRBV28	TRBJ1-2	ASSLEGEPYGYT
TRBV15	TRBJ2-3	ATGDYTDTQY
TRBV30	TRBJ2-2	ACTGSGELF
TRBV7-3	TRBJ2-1	ASSSGLAGASEQF
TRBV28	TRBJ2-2	ASIQDRGNTGELF
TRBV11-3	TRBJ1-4	ASSRGSGEKLF
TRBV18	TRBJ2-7	ASSPRGQEMYEQY
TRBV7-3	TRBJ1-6	ASSLTPSKHSPPGPDNSPLH
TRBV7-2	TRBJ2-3	ASSADGGGTDTQY
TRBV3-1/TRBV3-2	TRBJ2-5	ASTRGDRETQY
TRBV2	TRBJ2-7	ASSHDRVGEQY
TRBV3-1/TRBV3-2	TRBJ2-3	ASSSDGLATDTQY
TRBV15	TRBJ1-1	ATSSEQNTEAF
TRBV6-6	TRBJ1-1	ASSSGTVAHRTEAF
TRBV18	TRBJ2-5	ASSPTSGAYQETQY
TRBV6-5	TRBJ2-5	ASSYRGETQY
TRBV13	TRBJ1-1	ASTSNREAF
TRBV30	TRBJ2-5	AWSLWGVETQY
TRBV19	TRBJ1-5	ASLRSNQPQH
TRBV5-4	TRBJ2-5	ASTPGGGETQY
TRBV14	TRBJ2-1	ASSQVTYNEQF
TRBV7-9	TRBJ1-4	ASSLGSDIPKEKLF
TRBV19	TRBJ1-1	ASSSSTGGNTEAF
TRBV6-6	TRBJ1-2	ASSSVTANYGYT
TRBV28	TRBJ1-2	ASSSGTGGGYT
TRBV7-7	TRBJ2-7	ASSSGQKGEQY
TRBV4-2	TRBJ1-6	ASSQDEGSPSPLH
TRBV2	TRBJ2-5	ASSAIGTQY
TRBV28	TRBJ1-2	ASTQGGDGYT
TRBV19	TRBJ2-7	ASSMTGGRYEQY
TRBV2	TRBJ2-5	ASSDLMGGVETQY
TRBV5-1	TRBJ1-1	ASSLGSGWTEAF
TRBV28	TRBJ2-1	ASPGGKRGSYNEQF
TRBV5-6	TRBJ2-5	ASSLELELAVPQETQY
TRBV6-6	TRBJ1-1	ASSQRGVPEAF
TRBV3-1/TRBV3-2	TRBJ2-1	ASSRTGAYNEQF
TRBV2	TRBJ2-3	ASRMTSGVGDTQY
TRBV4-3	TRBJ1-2	ASSQDPPTSTYYGYT
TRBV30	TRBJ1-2	AWSAPTGNYGYT
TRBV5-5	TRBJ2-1	ASSLVVVSDEQF
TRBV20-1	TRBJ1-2	SASSRDMIYGYT
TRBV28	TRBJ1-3	ASSRQGGNTIY